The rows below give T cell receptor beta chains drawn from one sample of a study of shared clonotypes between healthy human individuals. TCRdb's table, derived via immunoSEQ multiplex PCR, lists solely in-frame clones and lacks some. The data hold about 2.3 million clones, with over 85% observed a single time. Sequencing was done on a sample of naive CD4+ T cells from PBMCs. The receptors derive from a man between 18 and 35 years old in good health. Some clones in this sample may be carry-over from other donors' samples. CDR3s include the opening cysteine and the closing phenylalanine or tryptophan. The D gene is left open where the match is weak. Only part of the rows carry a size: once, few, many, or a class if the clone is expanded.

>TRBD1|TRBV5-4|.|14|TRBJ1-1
TGTGCCAGCAGCTTACAGGGGGTGAACACTGAAGCTTTCTTT
CASSLQGVNTEAFF
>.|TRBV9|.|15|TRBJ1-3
TGTGCCAGCAGCCGGTCGACAGGCTCTGGAAACACCATATATTTT
CASSRSTGSGNTIYF
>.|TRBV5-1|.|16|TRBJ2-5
TGCGCCAGCAGCTTGAGGAGCGGGCGGCCTGGGGAGACCCAGTACTTC
CASSLRSGRPGETQYF
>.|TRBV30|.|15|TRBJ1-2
TGTGCCTGGAGTGTCTTAAGGGGAAACGGGGCAGGCTACACCTTC
CAWSVLRGNGAGYTF
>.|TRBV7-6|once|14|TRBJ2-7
TGTGCCAGCGCTACCCCCCAGGACCACTACGAGCAGTACTTC
CASATPQDHYEQYF
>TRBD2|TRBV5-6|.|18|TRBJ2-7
TGTGCCAGCAGCCCACGGGGACTAGCGGGGGAGAGCTCCTACGAGCAGTACTTC
CASSPRGLAGESSYEQYF
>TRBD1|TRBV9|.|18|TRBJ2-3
TGTGCCAGCAGCGTAGAATTTTGGGACAGGGGGAATACAGATACGCAGTATTTT
CASSVEFWDRGNTDTQYF
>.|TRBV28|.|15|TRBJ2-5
TGTGCCAGTAAACGAGGGGGGATTCTCCAAGAGACCCAGTACTTC
CASKRGGILQETQYF
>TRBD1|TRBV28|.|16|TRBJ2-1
TGTGCCAGCAGGCCTCTTAAGGGGGCGCTTAACAATGAGCAGTTCTTC
CASRPLKGALNNEQFF
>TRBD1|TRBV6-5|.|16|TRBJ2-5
TGTGCCAGCAGTTACTCTATGGACAGGGGGCGGCAGACCCAGTACTTC
CASSYSMDRGRQTQYF
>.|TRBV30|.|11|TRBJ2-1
TGTGCCTGGACGTCCTACAATGAGCAGTTCTTC
CAWTSYNEQFF
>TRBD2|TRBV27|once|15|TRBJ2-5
TGTGCCAGCAGGATGAGCGGGAGGGCCCGTGAGACCCAGTACTTC
CASRMSGRARETQYF
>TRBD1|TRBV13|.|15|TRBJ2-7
TGTGCCAGCAGCTTCGCCGGACAGGGTAGCATCGAGCAGTACTTC
CASSFAGQGSIEQYF
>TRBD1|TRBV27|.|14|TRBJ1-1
TGTGCCAGCAGTTTAGGACAGGCGAACACTGAAGCTTTCTTT
CASSLGQANTEAFF
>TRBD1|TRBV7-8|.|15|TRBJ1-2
TGTGCCAGCAGCATGACAGGGGGCGTTGACTATGGCTACACCTTC
CASSMTGGVDYGYTF
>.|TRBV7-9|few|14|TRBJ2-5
TGTGCCAGCAGCTACCGACAGCCTCAAGAGACCCAGTACTTC
CASSYRQPQETQYF
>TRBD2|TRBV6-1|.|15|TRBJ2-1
TGTGCCAGCAGTGCGCCTAGCGGGACCGCGGATGAGCAGTTCTTC
CASSAPSGTADEQFF
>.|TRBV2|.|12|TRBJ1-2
TGTGCCAGCAGTCGGGGCAACCATGGCTACACCTTC
CASSRGNHGYTF
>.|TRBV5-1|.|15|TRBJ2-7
TGCGCCAGCAGCTTGGGGGTGGTGGCAGGCAACGAGCAGTACTTC
CASSLGVVAGNEQYF
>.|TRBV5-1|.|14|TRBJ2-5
TGCGCCAGCAGCTTGGGGGGGTCCCAAGAGACCCAGTACTTC
CASSLGGSQETQYF
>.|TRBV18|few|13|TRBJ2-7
TGTGCCAGCTCACCACAGGGGACGTACGAGCAGTACTTC
CASSPQGTYEQYF
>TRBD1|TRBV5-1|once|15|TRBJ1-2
TGCGCCAGCAGCCCCAGACAGGGAGAGGGGTATGGCTACACCTTC
CASSPRQGEGYGYTF
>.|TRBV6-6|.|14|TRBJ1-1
TGTGCCAGCAGTATACAAGGAGTGAACACTGAAGCTTTCTTT
CASSIQGVNTEAFF
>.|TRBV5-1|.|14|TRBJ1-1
TGCGCCAGCAGCGGGTCAGGGGATAACACTGAAGCTTTCTTT
CASSGSGDNTEAFF
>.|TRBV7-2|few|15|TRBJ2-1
TGTGCCAGCAGCCGATCTATGGCAGGAGAGGATGAGCAGTTCTTC
CASSRSMAGEDEQFF
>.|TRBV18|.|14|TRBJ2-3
TGTGCCAGCTCACCAGCCGCCGGAACAGATACGCAGTATTTT
CASSPAAGTDTQYF
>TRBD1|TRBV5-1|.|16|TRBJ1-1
TGCGCCAGCAGCCCAGGACTGGGACAGGGTGGGACTGAAGCTTTCTTT
CASSPGLGQGGTEAFF
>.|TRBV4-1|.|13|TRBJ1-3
TGCGCCAGCAGCCAAGATCGGGGGGACACCATATATTTT
CASSQDRGDTIYF
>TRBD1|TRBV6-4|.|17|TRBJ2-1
TGTGCCAGCAGTGCGGGGACAGGGGGAATCGGCTACAATGAGCAGTTCTTC
CASSAGTGGIGYNEQFF
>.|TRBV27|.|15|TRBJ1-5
TGTGCCAGCAGTTTATGGGGGCAGGGCGTTCAGCCCCAGCATTTT
CASSLWGQGVQPQHF
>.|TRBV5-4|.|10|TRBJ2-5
TGTGCCTCTGGAATGGAGACCCAGTACTTC
CASGMETQYF
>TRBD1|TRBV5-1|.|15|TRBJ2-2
TGCGCCAGCAGATCGGGACAGGGGAACACCGGGGAGCTGTTTTTT
CASRSGQGNTGELFF
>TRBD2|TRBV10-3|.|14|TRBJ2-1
TGTGCCATCATGTGGGAGGGCTCCTACAATGAGCAGTTCTTC
CAIMWEGSYNEQFF
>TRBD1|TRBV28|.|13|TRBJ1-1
TGTGCCAGCAGTTTAGAAGGGGGCAGGGGAGCTTTCTTT
CASSLEGGRGAFF
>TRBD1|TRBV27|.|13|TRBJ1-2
TGTGCCAGCAGTGCGGGACAGCGCTATGGCTACACCTTC
CASSAGQRYGYTF
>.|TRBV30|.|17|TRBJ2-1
TGTGCCTGGAGAAAGGGGAGCCTAGATCGCGCTTACAATGAGCAGTTCTTC
CAWRKGSLDRAYNEQFF
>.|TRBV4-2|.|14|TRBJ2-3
TGTGCCAGCAGCCAAGATCGGTTCACAGATACGCAGTATTTT
CASSQDRFTDTQYF
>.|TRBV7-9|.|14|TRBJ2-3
TGTGCCAGCAGCTTTCGACAGGTCACAGATACGCAGTATTTT
CASSFRQVTDTQYF
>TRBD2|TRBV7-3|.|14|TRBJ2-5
TGTGCCAGCAGCTCTCTAGCGGGAGAGCGGACCCAGTACTTC
CASSSLAGERTQYF
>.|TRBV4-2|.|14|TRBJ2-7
TGTGCCAGCAGCCAAGACGGGGGTTGGGGGGAGCAGTACTTC
CASSQDGGWGEQYF
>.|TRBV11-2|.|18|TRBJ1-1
TGTGCCAGCAGCTCCTCTCGTGGGTTCTGGACAGAGAACACTGAAGCTTTCTTT
CASSSSRGFWTENTEAFF
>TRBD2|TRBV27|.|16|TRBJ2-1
TGTGCCAGCTATTATCGGGGACTAGCGGGAAACAATGAGCAGTTCTTC
CASYYRGLAGNNEQFF
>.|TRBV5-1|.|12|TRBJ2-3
TGCGCCAGCAGCTTGTTGGAAGATACGCAGTATTTT
CASSLLEDTQYF
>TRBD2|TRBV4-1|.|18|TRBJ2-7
TGCGCCAGCAGCCAACCCGAGCTTAGCGGGAGGGCCTCATACGAGCAGTACTTC
CASSQPELSGRASYEQYF
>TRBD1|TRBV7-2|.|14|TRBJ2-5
TGTGCCAGCAGCTTAGCCGCAGGGGGAGAGACCCAGTACTTC
CASSLAAGGETQYF
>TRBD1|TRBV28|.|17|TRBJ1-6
TGTGCCAGCAGTTTAAGGCCGGTTGGCAGGGGGAATTCACCCCTCCACTTT
CASSLRPVGRGNSPLHF
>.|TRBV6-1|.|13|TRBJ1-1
TGTGCCAGCCGAGGGTTCATGGATACTGAAGCTTTCTTT
CASRGFMDTEAFF
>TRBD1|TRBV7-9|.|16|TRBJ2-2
TGTGCCAGCAGCCTCCTAGGACAGGGTGCGGCCGGGGAGCTGTTTTTT
CASSLLGQGAAGELFF
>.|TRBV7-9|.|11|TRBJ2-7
TGTGCCAGCACGGACGGCTACGAGCAGTACTTC
CASTDGYEQYF
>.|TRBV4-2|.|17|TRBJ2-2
TGTGCCAGCAGCCATTCTCTGGGGGAAAGATACACCGGGGAGCTGTTTTTT
CASSHSLGERYTGELFF
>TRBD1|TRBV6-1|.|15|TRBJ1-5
TGTGCCAGCAGTAACCCGGGACAGACAAATCAGCCCCAGCATTTT
CASSNPGQTNQPQHF